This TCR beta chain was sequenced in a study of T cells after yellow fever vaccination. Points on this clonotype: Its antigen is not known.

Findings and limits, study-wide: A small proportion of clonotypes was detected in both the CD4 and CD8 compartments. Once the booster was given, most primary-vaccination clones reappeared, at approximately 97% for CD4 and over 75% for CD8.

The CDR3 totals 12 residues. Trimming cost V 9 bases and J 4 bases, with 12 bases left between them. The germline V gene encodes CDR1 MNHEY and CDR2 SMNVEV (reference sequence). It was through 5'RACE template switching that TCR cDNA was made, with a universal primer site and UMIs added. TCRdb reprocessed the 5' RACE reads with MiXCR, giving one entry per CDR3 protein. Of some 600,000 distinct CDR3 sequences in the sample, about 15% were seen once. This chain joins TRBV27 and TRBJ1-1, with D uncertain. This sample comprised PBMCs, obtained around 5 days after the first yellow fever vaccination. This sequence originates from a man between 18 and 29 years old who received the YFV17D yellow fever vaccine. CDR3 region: CASRTTGTEAFF. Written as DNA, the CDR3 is TGTGCCAGTCGGACTACGGGCACTGAAGCTTTCTTT.